What follows are 17 T cell receptor beta chains derived from one specimen sequenced in a study of cytomegalovirus exposure and HLA in healthy donors (dated by TCRdb to 2016 to 2017). The method behind the library was the immunoSEQ multiplex PCR assay. A mixture of 60 forward primers for TCR Vbeta segments and 13 reverse primers for TCR Jbeta segments was used in the multiplex PCR. This is the immuneACCESS table as TCRdb keeps it, with only in-frame sequences that have V and J called. A part of the clones is gone; compared with another copy, unresolved V genes explain less than half, and the rest is unexplained. Recorded for this sample are approximately 150,000 clones; roughly 62% of them occurred a single time. Roughly 1.8% of the sample lies in the top ten. The sample consisted of PBMCs. Receptors originate from a male donor in good health and CMV-seronegative.

This chain uses TRBV28 with TRBJ1-2; 8 bases are a match to TRBD1. Germline CDR1 and CDR2: MDHEN and SYDVKM. V shed 3 bases and J 6 bases; nucleotides not matched to a gene: 15. The CDR3 length is 17 residues. The CDR3 here is CASSFDPWGTGGNGYTF. The CDR3 coding sequence is TGTGCCAGCAGTTTCGACCCCTGGGGGACAGGAGGGAATGGCTACACCTTC.

V usage is TRBV19 and J usage is TRBJ2-5, with 8 bases aligning to TRBD2. Germline CDR1 is LNHDA and CDR2 is SQIVND (reference sequence). V shed 1 base and J 5 bases; nucleotides not matched to a gene: 6. This CDR3 region has 15 residues. The CDR3 coding sequence is TGTGCCAGTAGTATAGGCGGGGGGCTAGGGGAGACCCAGTACTTC. It encodes CASSIGGGLGETQYF.

The J gene is TRBJ2-7, the V gene TRBV15; D remains unclear. V was clipped by 2 bases and J by 11 bases, with 4 bases between them. Germline CDR1 and CDR2: LNHNV and YYDKDF (reference sequence). There are 9 residues in the CDR3. The CDR3 nucleotides are TGTGCCACCAGCAGACAGGAGTACTTC. It translates to CATSRQEYF.

V is TRBV5-4 and J is TRBJ1-2; no firm D call. Germline V gives CDR1 SGHNT, CDR2 YYREEE (reference sequence). The CDR3 consists of 15 residues. Trimming shortened V by 0 bases and J by 1 base, and 10 bases separated the two germline ends. The CDR3 is CASSLVPGRNYGYTF. CDR3 sequence (DNA): TGTGCCAGCAGCTTGGTTCCGGGTCGTAACTATGGCTACACCTTC.

This clone was observed a handful of times. The rearrangement joins TRBV7-9 to TRBJ1-1, with D possibly matching TRBD1 (6 bases). V lost 3 bases to trimming and J lost 4 bases, with 15 bases between them. This CDR3 has 15 residues. CDR1 and CDR2 from the germline V gene are SEHNR and FQNEAQ (reference sequence). This CDR3 reads CASSFLQGRGTEAFF. CDR3 coding DNA: TGTGCCAGCAGCTTCTTACAGGGTCGAGGCACTGAAGCTTTCTTT.

The chain couples TRBV11-2 to TRBJ1-2, with TRBD1 matching over 8 bases. After removal of 2 bases from V and 5 bases from J, the junction contained 7 bases not matched to a gene. Germline V gene data show CDR1 as SGHAT and CDR2 as FQNNGV. The CDR3 contains 15 residues. The CDR3 reads CASSLTGTGVYGYTF. DNA for the CDR3: TGTGCCAGCAGCTTAACTGGGACAGGCGTTTATGGCTACACCTTC.

This clone was counted a few times. This chain uses TRBV5-6 with TRBJ2-3; D possibly corresponds to TRBD2 (6 bases). Germline V gene sequence: CDR1 SGHDT, CDR2 YYEEEE. The ends were cut back, 3 bases at V and 1 base at J, with 15 bases in the middle. This CDR3 has 16 amino acids. The CDR3 reads CASSSTGTSRTDTQYF. The DNA for the CDR3 is TGTGCCAGCAGCTCCACCGGGACTTCCCGCACAGATACGCAGTATTTT.

This clone turned up a few times. The chain links TRBV11-2 to TRBJ2-7; 8 nucleotides match TRBD1. CDR3 length equals 13 residues. Germline V gives CDR1 SGHAT, CDR2 FQNNGV. Trimming removed 5 bases from V and 10 bases from J; junction bases left unmatched: 10. CDR3 amino acids: CASSPDRGQAQYF. CDR3 DNA sequence: TGTGCCAGCAGCCCTGACAGGGGCCAGGCTCAGTACTTC.

The CDR3 loop reads CASSIRAETQYF. CDR3 coding DNA: TGTGCCAGTAGTATTCGAGCGGAGACCCAGTACTTC. This chain connects TRBV19 to TRBJ2-5, with D hard to call. V was trimmed by 3 bases and J by 5 bases, leaving 7 bases between them. The CDR3 contains 12 residues. The germline V gene encodes CDR1 LNHDA and CDR2 SQIVND (reference sequence).

The chain carries TRBV5-5 and TRBJ1-5; 7 positions agree with TRBD1. Germline V gene lookup returns CDR1 SGHKS and CDR2 YYEKEE (reference sequence). Trimming at V came to 2 bases and at J to 4 bases, leaving 6 bases not matched to a gene. The CDR3 extends over 15 amino acids. The CDR3 loop is CASSFVGGGNQPQHF. The CDR3 bases are TGTGCCAGCAGCTTTGTAGGGGGCGGAAATCAGCCCCAGCATTTT.

This clone was seen a handful of times. The chain has TRBV20-1 and TRBJ1-2, with TRBD1 as a possible D gene (5 bases). The germline gives CDR1 DFQATT, CDR2 SNEGSKA (reference sequence). With 3 bases removed from V and 8 bases from J, the gap between germline ends came to 10 bases. The CDR3 loop spans 11 amino acids. The CDR3 coding sequence is TGCAGTGCTAGGGGGACTGGAGGCTACACCTTC. It specifies CSARGTGGYTF.

The chain links TRBV5-5 to TRBJ2-7, with 8 bases identical to TRBD2. V was clipped by 0 bases and J by 3 bases; unmatched bases: 2. The CDR3 sequence is 14 residues long. Germline CDR1 is SGHKS and CDR2 is YYEKEE (reference sequence). CDR3 region: CASSLATSGYEQYF. CDR3 in DNA: TGTGCCAGCAGCTTGGCAACTAGCGGCTACGAGCAGTACTTC.

J is TRBJ1-1 and V is TRBV6-5, with TRBD1 matching over 10 bases. Per the germline V gene, CDR1 is MNHEY and CDR2 is SVGAGI. The CDR3 is 14 residues long. V shed 2 bases, J shed 5 bases, and the junction held 2 bases outside the gene matches. CDR3 sequence reads: CASSYDRGRTEAFF. In DNA, the CDR3 is TGTGCCAGCAGTTACGACAGGGGGCGGACTGAAGCTTTCTTT.

The genes are TRBV7-2 and TRBJ2-7; 7 bases map to TRBD1. The CDR3 is made up of 14 amino acids. Germline CDR1 SGHTA, CDR2 FQGNSA. Trimming cost V 5 bases and J 0 bases; bases outside gene matches: 4. The CDR3 is CASSRGQHSYEQYF. CDR3 DNA sequence: TGTGCCAGCAGCCGGGGACAGCACTCCTACGAGCAGTACTTC.

This clone was counted a single time. The chain couples TRBV28 to TRBJ1-5; D uncertain. CDR3 size: 12 residues. Germline V gene data show CDR1 as MDHEN and CDR2 as SYDVKM. V shed 3 bases and J shed 7 bases, with 7 bases lying between them. The CDR3 bases are TGTGCCAGCAGTTTTGGCGGCCAGCCCCAGCATTTT. Amino acid sequence: CASSFGGQPQHF. The whole variable domain, remainder taken from reference TRBV28 and TRBJ1-5, is DVKVTQSSRYLVKRTGEKVFLECVQDMDHENMFWYRQDPGLGLRLIYFSYDVKMKEKGDIPEGYSVSREKKERFSLILESASTNQTSMYLCASSFGGQPQHFGDGTRLSIL.

This chain links TRBV6-4 with TRBJ2-7; tentatively, D is TRBD1 (5 bases). Per the germline V gene, CDR1 is MRHNA and CDR2 is SNTAGT. V was pared by 6 bases and J by 3 bases, with 18 bases between. The CDR3 contains 15 residues. CDR3 nucleotides: TGTGCCAGCAGGACGACAGAAAGCAATTACTACGAGCAGTACTTC. Residues: CASRTTESNYYEQYF.

The CDR3, as DNA: TGTGCCAGCAGCTTAGGGGGGACTAGCGGGGATAGTTACGAGCAGTACTTC. It encodes CASSLGGTSGDSYEQYF. V and J are TRBV7-2 and TRBJ2-7; 13 bases are a match to TRBD2. The V gene end was trimmed by 1 base and the J gene end by 4 bases; junction bases not matched to a gene: 7. Germline lookup yields CDR1 SGHTA and CDR2 FQGNSA. This CDR3 is 17 amino acids long.